The 10 T cell receptor beta chains below were found in one sample sequenced in a study of blood T cell repertoires in COVID-19. TCRdb's table, derived via immunoSEQ multiplex PCR, lists solely in-frame clones and lacks some. The sample yields 75,000 to 80,000 clones, about 85% seen once. Sequenced material: peripheral blood. Every receptor here comes from a man aged 55 to 69 with COVID-19, enrolled during active disease.

The chain carries TRBV6-6 and TRBJ2-2; no clear D. Germline V CDR1 and CDR2: MNHNY, SVGAGI (reference sequence). Trimming left V 7 bases short and J 3 bases short, with 9 bases between. The CDR3 has 13 amino acids. CDR3 region: CASNLQDTGELFF. The CDR3 nucleotides read TGTGCCAGCAACTTGCAGGACACCGGGGAGCTGTTTTTT.

This sequence joins TRBV6-1 and TRBJ2-1; TRBD1 matches 10 bases. Germline CDR1 MNHNS, CDR2 SASEGT. The CDR3 runs to 16 residues. The ends lost 4 bases at V and 6 bases at J; junction bases unmatched: 9. The CDR3 reads CASSALPGQGSNEQFF. CDR3 coding DNA: TGTGCCAGCAGTGCGCTGCCGGGACAGGGGAGCAATGAGCAGTTCTTC.

This clone appeared a few times. This CDR3 is CASQPTDRADQPQHF. The CDR3 coding sequence is TGTGCCAGCCAACCCACCGACAGGGCTGATCAGCCCCAGCATTTT. V gene TRBV25-1 combines with J gene TRBJ1-5; 7 nucleotides line up with TRBD1. V shed 8 bases, J shed 5 bases, and the junction held 12 bases outside the gene matches. Germline CDR1 and CDR2: MGHDK and SYGVNS. CDR3 length: 15 residues.

The chain carries TRBV5-1 and TRBJ2-3; a weak D match, TRBD2 (5 bases). Trimming took 5 bases from V and 0 from J, leaving 13 bases between them. The CDR3 length is 15 residues. Per the germline V gene, CDR1 is SGHRS and CDR2 is YFSETQ. The CDR3 DNA is TGCGCCAGCAGGAGGTCGGGGTGGAGCACAGATACGCAGTATTTT. Translating gives CASRRSGWSTDTQYF.

This chain joins TRBV7-9 and TRBJ1-6, with D possibly matching TRBD1 (5 bases). Germline loops: CDR1 SEHNR, CDR2 FQNEAQ (reference sequence). The CDR3 is 14 residues long. Trimming removed 1 base at V and 10 bases at J, with 11 bases between. CDR3 in DNA: TGTGCCAGCAGCTTAGTTGCAGGGCCATCACCCCTCCACTTT. The encoded protein is CASSLVAGPSPLHF. The entire variable domain, with the rest obtained from reference TRBV7-9 and TRBJ1-6, is as follows: DTGVSQNPRHKITKRGQNVTFRCDPISEHNRLYWYRQTLGQGPEFLTYFQNEAQLEKSRLLSDRFSAERPKGSFSTLEIQRTEQGDSAMYLCASSLVAGPSPLHFGNGTRLTVT.

The chain employs TRBV6-2 or TRBV6-3 and TRBJ2-1; tentative D call: TRBD1 (5 bases). This CDR3 has 14 residues. The V gene lost 0 bases and the J gene lost 12 bases, with 15 bases spanning the gap. CDR1 is MNHEY, CDR2 SVGEGT, per germline. The DNA of the CDR3 is TGTGCCAGCAGTTACTCGCCAATGGGGCGCGGGCAGTTCTTC. Its protein is CASSYSPMGRGQFF.

The chain employs TRBV12-2 and TRBJ2-7; the D call TRBD1 from the table was never checked on the DNA. TRBV12-2 is described as a pseudogene. The CDR3 totals 17 residues. The CDR3 DNA is TGTGCAAGTCGCCGAATACCAGGGACAGCCTATTCCTACGAGCAGTACTTC. Translation gives CASRRIPGTAYSYEQYF.

The V call is TRBV10-2, the J call TRBJ2-5, with TRBD2 matching 8 bases. The CDR3 covers 14 residues. The germline V gene has CDR1 WSHSY and CDR2 SAAADI. V lost 0 bases to trimming and J lost 4 bases; unmatched junction nucleotides: 1. CDR3 DNA: TGCGCCAGCAGTGAGTCGGGGACTAGAGAGACCCAGTACTTC. This encodes CASSESGTRETQYF.

The V call is TRBV7-9, the J call TRBJ2-1; TRBD2 aligns across 9 bases. The germline CDR1 and CDR2 sequences are SEHNR and FQNEAQ (reference sequence). The CDR3 consists of 15 residues. Trimming cost V 5 bases and J 3 bases; bases outside gene matches: 5. CDR3 amino acids: CASSSSSGNYNEQFF. The CDR3 nucleotides read TGTGCCAGCAGCAGTTCTAGCGGGAACTACAATGAGCAGTTCTTC.

V and J are TRBV7-3 and TRBJ1-2; 7 nucleotides line up with TRBD1. The germline CDR1 and CDR2 sequences are SGHTA and FQGTGA. The ends lost 2 bases at V and 4 bases at J; junction bases unmatched: 1. The CDR3 extends over 13 amino acids. The CDR3, as DNA: TGTGCCAGCAGCTTAGAGGGGGCCTATGGCTACACCTTC. It codes for CASSLEGAYGYTF. Full variable domain (outside the CDR3, taken from reference TRBV7-3 and TRBJ1-2): GAGVSQTPSNKVTEKGKYVELRCDPISGHTALYWYRQSLGQGPEFLIYFQGTGAADDSGLPNDRFFAVRPEGSVSTLKIQRTERGDSAVYLCASSLEGAYGYTFGSGTRLTVV.